This T cell receptor beta chain was recorded in a study of cytomegalovirus exposure and HLA in healthy donors. The primer mix had 60 Vbeta and 13 Jbeta primers. TCRdb keeps only in-frame clones here, not all; method: immunoSEQ multiplex PCR. Of 130,000 to 150,000 clones listed, around 77% are singletons. General study findings and limits: Because they were indistinguishable, some V segments, including TRBV6-2 and TRBV6-3, were excluded.

This clone was seen only a few times. The antigen is undetermined. The CDR3 loop spans 14 amino acids. J lost 6 bases, V lost 5 bases, and 7 bases had no gene match. Germline V gives CDR1 MNHEY, CDR2 SVGAGI. The chain combines TRBV6-5 with TRBJ1-1; 9 bases fit TRBD1. The receptor was derived from a woman between 35 and 50 years old in good health and CMV-seropositive. Source material: PBMCs. CDR3 loop: CASSRGQGGAEAFF. CDR3 DNA: TGTGCCAGCAGTAGGGGACAGGGAGGTGCTGAAGCTTTCTTT.